This TCR beta chain was sequenced for a study of Ad26.COV2.S vaccination and SARS-CoV-2 variants. The assay was immunoSEQ multiplex PCR, and TCRdb's table has in-frame clones only and misses some. This sample has 300,000 to 400,000 clones, with 75% to 90% found just once. The CDR3 totals 15 residues. CDR1 is LNHDA and CDR2 is SQIVND in the germline V gene (reference sequence). After removal of 7 bases from V and 8 bases from J, the junction contained 14 bases not matched to a gene. The treatment is: around 19 received Ad26.COV2.S at low or high dose, single or two shots; several received placebo; per-sample allocation not given. Samples analyzed were those drawn on day 63 after the first vaccine or placebo injection.

The sample was peripheral blood, taken in a trial of Ad26.COV2.S vaccine versus placebo. The TCR comes from a person between 18 and 59 years old who received the Ad26.COV2.S COVID-19 vaccine or a placebo. The chain recombines TRBV19 with TRBJ1-2, with 9 bases aligning to TRBD1. The CDR3 DNA sequence: TGTGCCAGTACCTCCCCGGACAGGGGCTTTCGCGGCTACACCTTC. Protein sequence: CASTSPDRGFRGYTF.